A selection of T cell receptor beta chains follows, all from one sample in a study of molecular identifiers for immune sequencing clone quantification. Each CDR3 protein gets one entry after TCRdb re-called the PCR reads with MiXCR. The profile shows some 680,000 distinct CDR3 sequences, around 25% of them singletons. Sequencing input: naive CD8+ T cells from blood, with Jurkat cell RNA spiked in. The receptors were gathered from a human donor in good health. Some libraries in this study had Jurkat cell RNA spiked in. Both conserved end residues are part of each CDR3. D genes are given only for firm matches. A clone size is listed for some rows: how often the clone was seen (once, few, many), or a class if it is expanded.

D gene | J gene | V gene | clone size | CDR3 protein
. | TRBJ2-1 | TRBV11-1 | . | CASSRRDGRSYNEQFF
. | TRBJ2-7 | TRBV27 | few | CASSLQGPPYEQYF
. | TRBJ2-1 | TRBV12-3/TRBV12-4 | . | CASINNPLAQSKFF
TRBD1 | TRBJ2-1 | TRBV12-5 | few | CASGPGQGFHNEQFF
. | TRBJ1-1 | TRBV5-3 | few | CASSLGVMNTEAFF
. | TRBJ1-4 | TRBV14 | many | CASSLMDRPNEKLFF
. | TRBJ2-3 | TRBV30 | once | CAWSVAASMADTQYF
TRBD2 | TRBJ2-5 | TRBV27 | . | CASSLGGSNDQYF
TRBD1 | TRBJ1-2 | TRBV27 | . | CASSFVRGLGYTF
. | TRBJ1-2 | TRBV11-2 | many | CASSPPEGYGYTF
TRBD1 | TRBJ2-7 | TRBV6-6 | many | CASSGDRIFGEQYF
TRBD1 | TRBJ2-1 | TRBV28 | . | CASNLQGTLYNEQFF
. | TRBJ1-1 | TRBV19 | . | CASSIQGPNSEAFF
. | TRBJ2-2 | TRBV6-5 | . | CASSYSGSGELFF
. | TRBJ1-1 | TRBV9 | many | CASSVGGGVTEAFF
. | TRBJ2-2 | TRBV29-1 | many | CSVVDSANTGELFF
. | TRBJ2-7 | TRBV5-1 | many | CASSLDVGAAYEQYF
. | TRBJ1-1 | TRBV29-1 | many | CSVESLDTEAFF
TRBD1 | TRBJ2-2 | TRBV4-1 | many | CASSQENRGTGELFF
TRBD1 | TRBJ1-1 | TRBV7-6 | . | CASSLAPREAGEGAEASF
. | TRBJ2-2 | TRBV25-1 | few | CASSVSLAETGELFF
. | TRBJ2-2 | TRBV9 | few | CASSVGNGELFF
. | TRBJ2-7 | TRBV9 | . | CVSSVGSQPYEQYF
TRBD1 | TRBJ1-1 | TRBV4-3 | . | CASSQEDRANTEAFF
TRBD1 | TRBJ1-1 | TRBV2 | few | CASSTETGWTEAFF
TRBD1 | TRBJ1-2 | TRBV19 | . | CASSIRWDRIDYGYTF
. | TRBJ1-1 | TRBV5-1 | . | CASGLGGNTEAFF
. | TRBJ2-3 | TRBV20-1 | many | CSASLDRDYTDTQYF
. | TRBJ1-5 | TRBV11-2 | . | CVSSLCQPQHF
. | TRBJ2-7 | TRBV7-9 | many | CASSLIPAGRYEQYF
. | TRBJ2-7 | TRBV20-1 | few | CSARAPGVVKYEQYF
. | TRBJ2-5 | TRBV5-1 | . | CASSLAYSQETQYF